This T cell receptor (beta chain) came from a study of type 1 and type 2 diabetes patients. Study as a whole: Samples came from type 1 diabetic, type 2 diabetic or nondiabetic people, recruited in China. Magnetic bead positive selection isolated CD4+ or CD8+ T cells from PBMCs. A total of approximately 20,000,000 paired-end reads came from the whole study.

Trimming took 7 bases from V and 2 from J; bases not matched to a gene: 8. Germline lookup yields CDR1 MNHEY and CDR2 SVGEGT. The CDR3 extends over 15 amino acids. Donors had no other autoimmune disease or infection in four weeks. The PCR template was genomic DNA. Multiplex PCR with 30 forward and 13 reverse primers amplified the TCR beta CDR3. MiXCR, run by TCRdb on the multiplex PCR reads, gives a single entry per CDR3 protein. This table holds under 300,000 distinct CDR3 sequences, over 45% found once. This chain joins TRBV6-2 or TRBV6-3 and TRBJ2-7; TRBD1 matches at 10 bases. Sequences were obtained from peripheral blood mononuclear cells (PBMCs). This clonotype originated in a man aged 18 to 29 with type 2 diabetes. CDR3 amino acids: CASTPAGTGAYEQYF. The CDR3 coding sequence is TGTGCCAGCACCCCGGCCGGGACAGGGGCCTACGAGCAGTACTTC.